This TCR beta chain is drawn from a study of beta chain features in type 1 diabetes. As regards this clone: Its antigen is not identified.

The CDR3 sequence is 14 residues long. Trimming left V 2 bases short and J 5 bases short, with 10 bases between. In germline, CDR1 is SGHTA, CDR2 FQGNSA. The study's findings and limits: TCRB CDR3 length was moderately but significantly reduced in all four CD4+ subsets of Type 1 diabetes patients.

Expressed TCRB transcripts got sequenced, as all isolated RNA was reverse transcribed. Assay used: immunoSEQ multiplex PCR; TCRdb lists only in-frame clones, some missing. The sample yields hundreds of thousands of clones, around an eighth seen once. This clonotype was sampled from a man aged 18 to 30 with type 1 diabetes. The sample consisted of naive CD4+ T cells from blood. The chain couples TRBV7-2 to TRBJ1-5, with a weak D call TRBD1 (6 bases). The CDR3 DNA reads TGTGCCAGCAGCTTACGGGGGCGCGATCAGCCCCAGCATTTT. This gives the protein CASSLRGRDQPQHF. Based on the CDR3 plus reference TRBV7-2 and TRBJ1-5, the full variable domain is GAGVSQSPSNKVTEKGKDVELRCDPISGHTALYWYRQSLGQGLEFLIYFQGNSAPDKSGLPSDRFSAERTGGSVSTLTIQRTQQEDSAVYLCASSLRGRDQPQHFGDGTRLSIL.